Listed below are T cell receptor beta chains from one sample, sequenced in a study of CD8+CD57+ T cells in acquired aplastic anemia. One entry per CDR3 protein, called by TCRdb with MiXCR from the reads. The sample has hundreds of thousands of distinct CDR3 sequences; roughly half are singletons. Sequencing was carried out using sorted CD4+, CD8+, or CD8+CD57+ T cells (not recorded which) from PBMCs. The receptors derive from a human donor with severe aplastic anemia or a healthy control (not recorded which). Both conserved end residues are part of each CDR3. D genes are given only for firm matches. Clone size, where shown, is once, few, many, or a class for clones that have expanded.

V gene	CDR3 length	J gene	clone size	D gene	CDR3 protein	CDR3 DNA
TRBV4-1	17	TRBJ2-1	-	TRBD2	CASSPTSGGARLSEQFF	TGCGCCAGCAGCCCTACTAGCGGAGGAGCAAGGTTGAGTGAGCAGTTCTTC
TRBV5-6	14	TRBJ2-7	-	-	CASSMAAGDYEQYF	TGTGCCAGCAGCATGGCCGCTGGGGACTACGAGCAGTACTTC
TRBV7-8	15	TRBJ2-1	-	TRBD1	CASSSRDRGDNEQFF	TGTGCCAGCAGCTCCCGGGACAGGGGGGACAATGAGCAGTTCTTC
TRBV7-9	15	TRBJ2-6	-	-	CASSATAAGANVLTF	TGTGCCAGCAGCGCAACAGCGGCTGGGGCCAACGTCCTGACTTTC
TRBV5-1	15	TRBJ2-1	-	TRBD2	CASSLTGTSYNEQFF	TGCGCCAGCAGCTTAACCGGGACTAGTTACAATGAGCAGTTCTTC
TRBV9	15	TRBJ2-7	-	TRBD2	CASSVANGGAYEQYF	TGTGCCAGCAGCGTAGCTAACGGGGGGGCCTACGAGCAGTACTTC
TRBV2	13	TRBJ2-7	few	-	CASRYATSYEQYF	TGTGCCAGCAGATACGCCACGTCCTACGAGCAGTACTTC
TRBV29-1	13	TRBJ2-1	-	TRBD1	CSVEGQTYNEQFF	TGCAGCGTTGAGGGACAGACTTACAATGAGCAGTTCTTC
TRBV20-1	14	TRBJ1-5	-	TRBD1	CSGGQGGNLQPQHF	TGCAGTGGAGGACAGGGTGGGAATCTTCAGCCCCAGCATTTT
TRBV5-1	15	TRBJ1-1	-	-	CASSSPDRGSTEAFF	TGCGCCAGCAGCTCACCTGATCGGGGGAGTACTGAAGCTTTCTTT
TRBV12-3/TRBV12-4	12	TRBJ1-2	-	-	CASSLVTYGYTF	TGTGCCAGCAGTTTGGTCACCTATGGCTACACCTTC
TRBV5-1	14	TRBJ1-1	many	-	CASSLAGRETEAFF	TGCGCCAGCAGCTTGGCGGGCAGGGAGACTGAAGCTTTCTTT
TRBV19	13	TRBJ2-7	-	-	CASSIDQDLNRYF	TGTGCCAGTAGTATAGACCAGGACCTTAATCGGTACTTC
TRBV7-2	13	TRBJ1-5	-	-	CASSFIGVGQGTF	-
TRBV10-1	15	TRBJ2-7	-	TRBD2	CAPTCYRLPRGEQYF	TGCGCCCCGACCTGCTACAGGCTCCCGCGGGGGGAGCAGTACTTC
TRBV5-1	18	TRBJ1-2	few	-	CASSPRRPQTLSNYGYTF	TGCGCCAGCAGCCCGCGCCGGCCACAGACACTCTCTAACTATGGCTACACCTTC
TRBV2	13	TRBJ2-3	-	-	CASSVRATDTQYF	TGTGCCAGCAGCGTGCGCGCCACAGATACGCAGTATTTT
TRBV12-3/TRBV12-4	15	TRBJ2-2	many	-	CASSPTVGDTGELFF	TGTGCCAGCAGTCCGACCGTTGGGGACACCGGGGAGCTGTTTTTT
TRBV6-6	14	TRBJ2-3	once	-	CASSLALLGDTQYF	TGTGCCAGCAGTCTCGCCCTTTTAGGAGATACGCAGTATTTT
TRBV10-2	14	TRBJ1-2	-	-	CASMGYRRPYGYTF	TGCGCCAGCATGGGTTACCGGAGACCCTATGGCTACACCTTC
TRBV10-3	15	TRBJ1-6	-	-	CAISEPAGVNSPLHF	TGTGCCATCAGTGAGCCCGCGGGGGTAAATTCACCCCTCCACTTT
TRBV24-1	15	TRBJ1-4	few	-	CATSDASGVNEKLFF	TGTGCCACCAGTGATGCCAGTGGGGTTAATGAAAAACTGTTTTTT
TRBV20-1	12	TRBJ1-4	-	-	CSATGANEKLFF	TGCAGTGCTACCGGGGCTAATGAAAAACTGTTTTTT
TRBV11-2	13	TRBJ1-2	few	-	CASSLGRLYGYTF	TGTGCCAGCAGCTTAGGCCGGTTGTATGGCTACACCTTC
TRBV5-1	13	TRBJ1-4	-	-	CASSLGGGEKLFF	TGCGCCAGCAGCTTGGGGGGGGGTGAAAAACTGTTTTTT
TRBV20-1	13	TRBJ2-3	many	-	CSGLGASTDTQYF	TGCAGTGGGTTAGGGGCCAGCACAGATACGCAGTATTTT
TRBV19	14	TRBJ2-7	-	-	CASSLQGSAYEQYF	TGTGCCAGTAGTCTACAGGGTAGCGCCTACGAGCAGTACTTC
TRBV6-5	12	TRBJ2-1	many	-	CASSYYLGEQFF	TGTGCCAGCAGTTACTATCTGGGTGAGCAGTTCTTC
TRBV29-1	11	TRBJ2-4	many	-	CSVYTGSIQYF	TGCAGCGTTTACACGGGGAGCATTCAGTACTTC